This TCR beta chain was captured in a study of blood T cell repertoires in COVID-19. At the level of the study: COVID-19 samples collected from the United States, Italy and Spain covered acute and convalescent phases. T cells, B-cell-depleted T cells, or PBMCs provided the cDNA or gDNA that served as material.

On this clone: Other DNA sequences in the sample encode the same CDR3.

The ends lost 4 bases at V and 6 bases at J; junction bases unmatched: 6. Germline CDR1 is SGHRS and CDR2 is YFSETQ. This CDR3 region has 15 residues. Per the authors' pipeline: Amplifying reference gene primers gave estimates of nucleated cell counts. Here immunoSEQ multiplex PCR was the method, and the copy in TCRdb shows in-frame clones only, minus some. For V, J and clone size, that table is used; D and trimming come from the DNA. The sample gives under 200,000 clones, more than 70% of which show up once; roughly 15% is in the top ten. The origin of this receptor is a man aged 18 to 29 with active or convalescent COVID-19. The sequencing input was peripheral blood. The V and J genes are TRBV5-1 and TRBJ1-5, with 11 bases matching TRBD1. The CDR3 sequence: CASSPGQGGSQPQHF. In nucleotides, the CDR3 is TGCGCCAGCAGCCCGGGACAGGGGGGGAGTCAGCCCCAGCATTTT.